This passage covers 12 T cell receptor beta chains from one sample sequenced in a study of siplizumab effects on memory and regulatory T cells. The table came from immunoSEQ multiplex PCR; TCRdb's copy has only in-frame clones and leaves some out. The table includes 90,000 to 110,000 clones, 92% detected once. Specimen: Tregs sorted from blood. The receptors were sampled from a human donor in good health.

The chain recombines TRBV6-1 with TRBJ2-7; the D gene is possibly TRBD2 (6 bases). V lost 1 base and J lost 2, with 12 bases in between. Germline CDR1 is MNHNS and CDR2 is SASEGT. CDR3 size: 15 residues. This CDR3 is CASSEGASEAYEQYF. In nucleotides, the CDR3 is TGTGCCAGCAGTGAAGGCGCTAGCGAAGCCTACGAGCAGTACTTC.

This chain connects TRBV18 to TRBJ1-2, with D possibly matching TRBD1 (6 bases). Trimming took off 5 bases at V and 7 bases at J, with 17 bases between the two ends. Germline V gene data show CDR1 as KGHSH and CDR2 as LQKENI. The CDR3 totals 14 residues. The CDR3, as DNA: TGTGCCAGCTCAGCGTGGGGGGGCGACTCTGGCTACACCTTC. Amino acids: CASSAWGGDSGYTF.

The V gene is TRBV7-6, the J gene TRBJ1-3; D not resolved. This CDR3 is built from 15 residues. Trimming took 5 bases from V and 0 from J, leaving 11 bases between them. From germline, CDR1 is SGHVS and CDR2 FNYEAQ. The chain's CDR3 is CASSRGYSSGNTIYF. CDR3 DNA: TGTGCCAGCAGCCGAGGTTACAGCTCTGGAAACACCATATATTTT. Variable domain in full (rest from reference TRBV7-6 and TRBJ1-3): GAGVSQSPRYKVTKRGQDVALRCDPISGHVSLYWYRQALGQGPEFLTYFNYEAQQDKSGLPNDRFSAERPEGSISTLTIQRTEQRDSAMYRCASSRGYSSGNTIYFGEGSWLTVV.

This chain connects TRBV27 to TRBJ1-1, with a tentative D call TRBD1 (5 bases). Trimming left V 2 bases short and J 2 bases short, with 12 bases between. The germline CDR1 and CDR2 sequences are MNHEY and SMNVEV (reference sequence). The CDR3 is 15 residues long. The CDR3 here is CASSLGRGHNTEAFF. The DNA for the CDR3 is TGTGCCAGCAGTTTAGGTCGGGGCCACAACACTGAAGCTTTCTTT.

The chain couples TRBV30 to TRBJ2-7; the D gene is possibly TRBD1 (5 bases). V was trimmed by 2 bases and J by 3 bases, leaving 20 bases between them. The CDR3 length is 16 residues. Germline-derived CDR1 and CDR2 are GTSNPN and SVGIG (reference sequence). The CDR3 reads CAWSSRSFGRVYEQYF. The CDR3 nucleotides read TGTGCCTGGAGTAGCCGGTCCTTCGGCAGGGTCTACGAGCAGTACTTC.

The chain has TRBV30 and TRBJ1-5, with D unclear. Germline values: CDR1 GTSNPN, CDR2 SVGIG (reference sequence). The CDR3 consists of 13 residues. Trimming took 2 bases from V and 2 from J, leaving 7 bases between them. CDR3 nucleotide sequence: TGTGCCTGGAGTAAGAGGGGCAATCAGCCCCAGCATTTT. It is translated as CAWSKRGNQPQHF.

The genes are TRBV5-1 and TRBJ1-4; tentatively, D is TRBD1 (5 bases). There are 16 residues in the CDR3. Trimming took off 1 base at V and 8 bases at J, with 18 bases between the two ends. Germline V gene lookup returns CDR1 SGHRS and CDR2 YFSETQ. The CDR3 DNA sequence: TGCGCCAGCAGCTTGTCTTCCGGGGCCGAAGGCGAAAAACTGTTTTTT. Translated, it gives CASSLSSGAEGEKLFF.

This chain links TRBV11-2 with TRBJ1-1; D unresolved. The germline CDR1 and CDR2 sequences are SGHAT and FQNNGV. Trimming removed 4 bases at V and 1 base at J, with 10 bases between. This CDR3 is built from 14 residues. In DNA form, the CDR3 reads TGTGCCAGCAGCTCGAGCCACGGGAACACTGAAGCTTTCTTT. Translation: CASSSSHGNTEAFF.

V and J are TRBV14 and TRBJ1-2; 7 positions agree with TRBD1. Germline V gene sequence: CDR1 SGHDN, CDR2 FVKESK. V shed 6 bases and J 5 bases; nucleotides not matched to a gene: 6. This CDR3 spans 13 amino acids. CDR3 sequence: CASRVSGGYGYTF. CDR3 coding DNA: TGTGCCAGCAGGGTTTCAGGGGGGTATGGCTACACCTTC.

The chain employs TRBV19 and TRBJ2-7, with 7 nucleotides matching TRBD1. The CDR3 contains 13 residues. The germline gives CDR1 LNHDA, CDR2 SQIVND (reference sequence). With 3 bases clipped from V and 4 bases from J, the junction kept 3 bases outside the gene matches. CDR3 amino acids: CASSILTGYEQYF. CDR3 DNA sequence: TGTGCCAGTAGTATCCTGACAGGGTACGAGCAGTACTTC.

This clone was seen just once. This sample also contains other DNA sequences that code for the same CDR3. The genes are TRBV18 and TRBJ2-7; TRBD1 matches at 7 bases. The germline V gene encodes CDR1 KGHSH and CDR2 LQKENI. The CDR3 covers 13 residues. V lost 4 bases to trimming and J lost 1 base; unmatched junction nucleotides: 1. This chain's CDR3 is CASSRDRSYEQYF. CDR3 bases: TGTGCCAGCTCACGGGACAGATCCTACGAGCAGTACTTC.

The genes are TRBV9 and TRBJ1-4; no reliable D call. CDR1 SGDLS and CDR2 YYNGEE come from the germline V gene. V lost 0 bases to trimming and J lost 7 bases, with 7 bases between them. This CDR3 is built from 13 residues. CDR3 DNA sequence: TGTGCCAGCAGCGTAGACGCCAGTGAAAAACTGTTTTTT. It encodes CASSVDASEKLFF.